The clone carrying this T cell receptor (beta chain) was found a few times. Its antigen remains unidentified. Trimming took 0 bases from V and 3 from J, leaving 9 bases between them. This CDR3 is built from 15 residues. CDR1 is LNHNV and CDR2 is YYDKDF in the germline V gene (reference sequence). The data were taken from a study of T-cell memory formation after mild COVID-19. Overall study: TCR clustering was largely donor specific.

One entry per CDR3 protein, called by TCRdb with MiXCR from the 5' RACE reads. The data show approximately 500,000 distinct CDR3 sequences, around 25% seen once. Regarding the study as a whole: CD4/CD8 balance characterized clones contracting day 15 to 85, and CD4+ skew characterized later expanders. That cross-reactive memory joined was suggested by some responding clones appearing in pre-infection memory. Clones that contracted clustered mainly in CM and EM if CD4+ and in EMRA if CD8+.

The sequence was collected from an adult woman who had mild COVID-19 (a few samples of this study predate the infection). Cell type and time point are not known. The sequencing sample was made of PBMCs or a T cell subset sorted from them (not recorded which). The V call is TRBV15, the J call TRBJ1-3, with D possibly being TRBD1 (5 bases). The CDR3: CATSRDLRVGNTIYF. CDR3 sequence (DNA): TGTGCCACCAGCAGAGATCTCAGGGTTGGAAACACCATATATTTT.